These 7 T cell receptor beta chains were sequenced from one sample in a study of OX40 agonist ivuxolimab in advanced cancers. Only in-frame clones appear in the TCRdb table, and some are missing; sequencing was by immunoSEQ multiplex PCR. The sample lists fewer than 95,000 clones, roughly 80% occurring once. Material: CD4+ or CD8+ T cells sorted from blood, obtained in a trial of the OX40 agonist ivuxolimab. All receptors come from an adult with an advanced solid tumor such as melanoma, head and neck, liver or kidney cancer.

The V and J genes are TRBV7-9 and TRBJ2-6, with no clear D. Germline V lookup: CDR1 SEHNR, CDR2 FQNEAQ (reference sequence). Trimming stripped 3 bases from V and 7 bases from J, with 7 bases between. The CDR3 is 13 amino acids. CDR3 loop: CASSLIRANVLTF. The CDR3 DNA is TGTGCCAGCAGCTTGATTAGAGCCAACGTCCTGACTTTC.

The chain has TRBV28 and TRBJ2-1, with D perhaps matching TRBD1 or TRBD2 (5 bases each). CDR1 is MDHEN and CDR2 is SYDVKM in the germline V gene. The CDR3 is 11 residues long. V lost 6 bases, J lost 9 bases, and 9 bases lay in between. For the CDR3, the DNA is TGTGCCAGCAGGGGGACGTTTGAGCAGTTCTTC. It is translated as CASRGTFEQFF.

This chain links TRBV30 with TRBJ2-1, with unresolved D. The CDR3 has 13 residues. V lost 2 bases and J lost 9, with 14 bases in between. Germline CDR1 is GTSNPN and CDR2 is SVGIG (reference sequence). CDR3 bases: TGTGCCTGGAGTAGGCTAGATTACGGTGAGCAGTTCTTC. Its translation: CAWSRLDYGEQFF.

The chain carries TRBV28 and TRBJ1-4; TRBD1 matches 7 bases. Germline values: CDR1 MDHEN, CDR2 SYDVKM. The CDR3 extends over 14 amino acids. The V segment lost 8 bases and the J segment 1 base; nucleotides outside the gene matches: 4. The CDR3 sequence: CASGQGGTNEKLFF. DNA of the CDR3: TGTGCCAGCGGCCAGGGGGGAACTAATGAAAAACTGTTTTTT.

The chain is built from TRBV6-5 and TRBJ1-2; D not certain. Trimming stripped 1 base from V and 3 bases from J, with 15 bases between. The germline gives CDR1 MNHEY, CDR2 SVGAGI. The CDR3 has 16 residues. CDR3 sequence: CASSYWEDRGHYGYTF. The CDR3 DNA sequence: TGTGCCAGCAGTTACTGGGAGGACCGGGGTCACTATGGCTACACCTTC.

The CDR3 loop is CASSYPGSPQHF. The CDR3 DNA reads TGTGCCAGCAGTTACCCCGGTTCGCCCCAGCATTTT. The V call is TRBV6-5, the J call TRBJ1-5, with D unresolved. The CDR3 runs to 12 residues. Germline assignment: CDR1 MNHEY and CDR2 SVGAGI. Trimming took 2 bases from V and 9 from J, leaving 8 bases between them.

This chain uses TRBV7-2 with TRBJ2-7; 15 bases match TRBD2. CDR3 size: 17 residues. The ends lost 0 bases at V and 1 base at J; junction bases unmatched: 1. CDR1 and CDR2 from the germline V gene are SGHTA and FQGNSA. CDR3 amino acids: CASSLAGLAGGSYEQYF. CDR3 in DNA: TGTGCCAGCAGCTTAGCGGGACTAGCGGGAGGTTCCTACGAGCAGTACTTC. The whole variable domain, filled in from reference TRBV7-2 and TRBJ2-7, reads GAGVSQSPSNKVTEKGKDVELRCDPISGHTALYWYRQSLGQGLEFLIYFQGNSAPDKSGLPSDRFSAERTGGSVSTLTIQRTQQEDSAVYLCASSLAGLAGGSYEQYFGPGTRLTVT.